This T cell receptor (beta chain) was captured in a study of blood T cell repertoires in COVID-19. Across the whole study: The origin of the acute and convalescent COVID-19 samples was the United States, Italy and Spain.

Here immunoSEQ multiplex PCR was the method, and the copy in TCRdb shows in-frame clones only, minus some. The table has roughly 110,000 clones, roughly 90% seen once. CDR1 and CDR2 from the germline V gene are SGHAT and FQNNGV. This CDR3 spans 16 amino acids. Trimming took off 5 bases at V and 7 bases at J, with 18 bases between the two ends. The sequence was obtained from a human donor with acute or convalescent COVID-19. The donor label of this sample is uncertain. V is TRBV11-2 and J is TRBJ1-6; D not certain. Sequencing used peripheral blood. CDR3 coding DNA: TGTGCCAGCAGCCCCCGACACGGAAGGTGGAATTCACCCCTCCACTTT. It yields the protein CASSPRHGRWNSPLHF.